This TCR beta chain was identified during a study of human T cells and chemical hapten exposure. Study summary: Patients, largely female, had alopecia areata, totalis or universalis. Per-sample variation in TCR yield stemmed mainly from small pooled library volume differences. Study results and caveats: As patch test score rose, PT1 expanded TCR counts tended to rise as well. Controls formed significantly fewer large CDR3 similarity clusters than expanded TCRs did.

TCRdb independently ran MiXCR on the RACE reads; one entry per CDR3 protein. Of nearly 80,000 distinct CDR3 sequences in the sample, 9% to 12% were seen once. Ten or more counts support this clonotype. Its antigen is unidentified. Described time point: patch test 1, 2 weeks after DPC sensitization. Treatment meaning: therapeutic diphenylcyclopropenone sensitization with weekly scalp DPC. V was shortened by 2 bases and J by 2 bases, with 13 bases between the two germline ends. The CDR3 sequence is 15 residues long. The germline V gene has CDR1 MDHEN and CDR2 SYDVKM. The sequenced sample was whole blood, obtained in connection with sensitization to the hapten diphenylcyclopropenone (DPC). This TCR was sampled from a woman in her 50s with alopecia areata. Some clones in this sample may be carry-over from other donors' samples. This chain uses TRBV28 with TRBJ2-7; D is perhaps TRBD1 (6 bases). This CDR3 is CASSLSWDITYEQYF. The CDR3 bases are TGTGCCAGCAGTTTAAGTTGGGACATCACCTACGAGCAGTACTTC.